This TCR beta chain was captured by sequencing in a study of blood T cell repertoires in COVID-19. About the study: Sample material is recorded as cDNA or gDNA derived from T cells, B-cell-depleted T cells, or PBMCs.

This clone has a single count. Germline lookup yields CDR1 SGHNT and CDR2 YYREEE (reference sequence). Trimming cost V 0 bases and J 0 bases; bases outside gene matches: 3. The length of the CDR3 is 15 residues. Original processing notes: From reference gene primer amplification, estimates of nucleated cell counts were derived. TCRdb's copy holds only in-frame clones and misses some; the assay was immunoSEQ multiplex PCR. That table furnishes V, J and clone size, whereas the DNA furnished D and trimming. Of 300,000 to 350,000 clones in the sample, roughly 90% were seen once. The Seattle patients, enrolled during active infection, were followed longitudinally.

Sequencing was performed on peripheral blood. This TCR was recovered from an older woman with COVID-19, enrolled during active disease. The chain combines TRBV5-4 with TRBJ2-7, with TRBD2 identical over 7 bases. The CDR3 region is CASSLGGGGSYEQYF. The CDR3 DNA sequence: TGTGCCAGCAGCTTGGGAGGCGGGGGCTCCTACGAGCAGTACTTC.